Below are 17 T cell receptor beta chains sequenced from a single sample in a study of shared clonotypes between healthy human individuals (dated by TCRdb to 2020 to 2022). Receptor libraries were prepared by the immunoSEQ multiplex PCR assay. TCRdb retrieved this table from immuneACCESS and kept in-frame rearrangements only. Not all clones are present; in checked studies, unresolved V genes account for under half, and no reason is known for the remainder. This sample has roughly 380,000 clones in its table, and about 96% of those were observed once. The ten biggest clones cover around 0.29% of the sample. Sequences were obtained from memory CD8+ T cells sorted from blood. In light of the paper, this sample's cell subset or site label describes: CD45RO+ cells pooled with CCR7-negative TemRA cells. The origin of the receptors is a man aged 25-40 years in good health.

The chain is built from TRBV15 and TRBJ2-7; 10 nucleotides match TRBD2. The germline gives CDR1 LNHNV, CDR2 YYDKDF (reference sequence). Trimming at V came to 2 bases and at J to 6 bases, leaving 1 base not matched to a gene. This CDR3 has 13 amino acids. The CDR3 loop is CATSRLAGAEQYF. The CDR3 nucleotides read TGTGCCACCAGCAGACTAGCGGGAGCCGAGCAGTACTTC.

The chain joins TRBV7-9 to TRBJ1-1; 7 nucleotides line up with TRBD1. Germline CDR1 is SEHNR and CDR2 is FQNEAQ (reference sequence). Losses at the gene ends were 3 bases for V and 6 bases for J; bases not matched to a gene: 16. The CDR3 is made up of 17 amino acids. CDR3 nucleotide sequence: TGTGCCAGCAGCTTGCGTACCGGGACAGACCTTAACGCTGAAGCTTTCTTT. Protein: CASSLRTGTDLNAEAFF. The full variable domain, with the rest looked up from reference TRBV7-9 and TRBJ1-1, is DTGVSQNPRHKITKRGQNVTFRCDPISEHNRLYWYRQTLGQGPEFLTYFQNEAQLEKSRLLSDRFSAERPKGSFSTLEIQRTEQGDSAMYLCASSLRTGTDLNAEAFFGQGTRLTVV.

The chain employs TRBV19 and TRBJ1-5; 12 nucleotides agree with TRBD1. CDR1 and CDR2 (germline): LNHDA, SQIVND (reference sequence). V lost 6 bases to trimming and J lost 6 bases; unmatched junction nucleotides: 12. The CDR3 totals 17 residues. CDR3 nucleotides: TGTGCCAGTAGGGGACAGGGGGCCGGAGGTCCAACTCAGCCCCAGCATTTT. Its translation: CASRGQGAGGPTQPQHF.

The chain uses TRBV30 and TRBJ2-2, with a possible D match to TRBD1 (5 bases). Trimming took 0 bases from V and 4 from J, leaving 12 bases between them. The CDR3 runs to 15 residues. Germline CDR1 is GTSNPN and CDR2 is SVGIG (reference sequence). The CDR3 region has the DNA TGTGCCTGGAGTGTAGTATTGCAGGGCACCGGGGAGCTGTTTTTT. It yields the protein CAWSVVLQGTGELFF.

This chain joins TRBV4-1 and TRBJ2-1, with 13 bases identical to TRBD2. V shed 4 bases and J 10 bases; nucleotides not matched to a gene: 10. The length of the CDR3 is 16 residues. The germline gives CDR1 MGHRA, CDR2 YSYEKL. The CDR3 is CASSPTSGTSGIEQFF. CDR3 bases: TGCGCCAGCAGCCCCACCTCCGGGACTAGCGGGATCGAGCAGTTCTTC.

This rearrangement joins TRBV5-6 to TRBJ2-1; D is perhaps TRBD1 (5 bases). Trimming pared 6 bases from V and 8 bases from J, leaving 27 bases between. This CDR3 is 17 amino acids long. The germline CDR1 and CDR2 sequences are SGHDT and YYEEEE. This CDR3 reads CASKAWGTASEIDEQFF. The CDR3 bases are TGTGCCAGCAAAGCTTGGGGCACAGCCTCGGAGATCGATGAGCAGTTCTTC. The complete variable domain, with remaining parts taken from reference TRBV5-6 and TRBJ2-1, reads DAGVTQSPTHLIKTRGQQVTLRCSPKSGHDTVSWYQQALGQGPQFIFQYYEEEERQRGNFPDRFSGHQFPNYSSELNVNALLLGDSALYLCASKAWGTASEIDEQFFGPGTRLTVL.

The chain combines TRBV6-5 with TRBJ2-2; D might be TRBD2 (6 bases). V shed 0 bases and J shed 6 bases, with 11 bases lying between them. The germline V gene has CDR1 MNHEY and CDR2 SVGAGI. This CDR3 is built from 15 residues. CDR3 bases: TGTGCCAGCAGTTACTCTTTTGGAGGGCCCGGGGAGCTGTTTTTT. This gives the protein CASSYSFGGPGELFF.

The chain combines TRBV28 with TRBJ1-5; D is uncertain. Deletions cut 3 bases from V and 0 bases from J, with 12 bases between. The CDR3 spans 16 residues. The germline V gene has CDR1 MDHEN and CDR2 SYDVKM. DNA of the CDR3: TGTGCCAGCAGTTTTGGCGGACTTTATAGCAATCAGCCCCAGCATTTT. Translation gives CASSFGGLYSNQPQHF.

J is TRBJ1-2 and V is TRBV27; weak D call: TRBD1 (6 bases). Trimming stripped 8 bases from V and 5 bases from J, with 18 bases between. Germline CDR1 is MNHEY and CDR2 is SMNVEV (reference sequence). The CDR3 is 14 residues long. CDR3 coding DNA: TGTGCCAGCCGTCCGATGGGGGCCAAGTATGGCTACACCTTC. Amino acid sequence: CASRPMGAKYGYTF.

V and J are TRBV6-6 and TRBJ2-3; 12 bases are a match to TRBD2. The trim removed 5 bases at V and 4 bases at J, leaving 4 bases unmatched. The CDR3 is 15 residues long. Germline CDR1 and CDR2: MNHNY and SVGAGI (reference sequence). The CDR3 protein is CASSPSGRAPDTQYF. The CDR3 DNA reads as TGTGCCAGCAGTCCTAGCGGGAGGGCCCCAGATACGCAGTATTTT.

The chain couples TRBV28 to TRBJ2-7; D may match TRBD1 or TRBD2 (5 bases each). Germline loops: CDR1 MDHEN, CDR2 SYDVKM. The CDR3 has 16 amino acids. Trimming shortened V by 1 base and J by 0 bases, and 13 bases separated the two germline ends. The CDR3 protein is CASSLSVQGASYEQYF. As DNA, the CDR3 is TGTGCCAGCAGTTTATCGGTTCAGGGAGCCTCCTACGAGCAGTACTTC.

The chain combines TRBV6-1 with TRBJ2-5; D may match TRBD1 or TRBD2 (5 bases each). Germline V gene sequence: CDR1 MNHNS, CDR2 SASEGT. CDR3 length equals 13 residues. The V end lost 3 bases, the J end lost 7 bases, and 12 bases lay between the germline ends. For the CDR3, the DNA is TGTGCCAGCAGTGAGCGGGTTAGGGGGACCCAGTACTTC. It is translated as CASSERVRGTQYF.

This chain connects TRBV11-2 to TRBJ2-4, with 12 bases that match TRBD1. From germline, CDR1 is SGHAT and CDR2 FQNNGV. V was clipped by 2 bases and J by 2 bases; unmatched bases: 10. The CDR3 covers 19 residues. CDR3 sequence reads: CASSLRGPGQGATKNIQYF. The CDR3 DNA follows: TGTGCCAGCAGCTTAAGGGGTCCGGGACAGGGGGCGACCAAAAACATTCAGTACTTC.

This chain uses TRBV30 with TRBJ2-3; D unclear. Germline CDR1 and CDR2: GTSNPN and SVGIG (reference sequence). V was pared by 7 bases and J by 2 bases, with 10 bases between. The CDR3 is made up of 12 amino acids. The CDR3 protein is CASSVTTDTQYF. The CDR3 bases are TGTGCCTCCTCCGTCACCACAGATACGCAGTATTTT.

The J gene is TRBJ2-7, the V gene TRBV14; TRBD1 matches 8 bases. The CDR3 loop spans 14 amino acids. CDR1 is SGHDN and CDR2 is FVKESK in the germline V gene. J gave up 4 bases and V 2 bases, and 4 bases lay outside the gene matches. The CDR3 DNA reads TGTGCCAGCAGCCAATACACAGGGGGTTACGAGCAGTACTTC. Its translation is CASSQYTGGYEQYF.

The chain couples TRBV7-2 to TRBJ1-2, with 11 bases matching TRBD1. Trimming took 4 bases from V and 4 from J; bases not matched to a gene: 8. The CDR3 is 16 residues long. Germline V gene sequence: CDR1 SGHTA, CDR2 FQGNSA. CDR3 nucleotides: TGTGCCAGCAGCTGGGCCGGGACAGGGGGGACCTATGGCTACACCTTC. This codes for CASSWAGTGGTYGYTF.

This chain links TRBV6-5 with TRBJ1-1, with D possibly being TRBD1 (5 bases). Germline values: CDR1 MNHEY, CDR2 SVGAGI. This CDR3 contains 15 residues. V was cut by 6 bases and J by 3 bases, with 17 bases left in between. In DNA, the CDR3 is TGTGCCAGCAGCCACCCCAAGGGGCCCCACACTGAAGCTTTCTTT. It is translated as CASSHPKGPHTEAFF.